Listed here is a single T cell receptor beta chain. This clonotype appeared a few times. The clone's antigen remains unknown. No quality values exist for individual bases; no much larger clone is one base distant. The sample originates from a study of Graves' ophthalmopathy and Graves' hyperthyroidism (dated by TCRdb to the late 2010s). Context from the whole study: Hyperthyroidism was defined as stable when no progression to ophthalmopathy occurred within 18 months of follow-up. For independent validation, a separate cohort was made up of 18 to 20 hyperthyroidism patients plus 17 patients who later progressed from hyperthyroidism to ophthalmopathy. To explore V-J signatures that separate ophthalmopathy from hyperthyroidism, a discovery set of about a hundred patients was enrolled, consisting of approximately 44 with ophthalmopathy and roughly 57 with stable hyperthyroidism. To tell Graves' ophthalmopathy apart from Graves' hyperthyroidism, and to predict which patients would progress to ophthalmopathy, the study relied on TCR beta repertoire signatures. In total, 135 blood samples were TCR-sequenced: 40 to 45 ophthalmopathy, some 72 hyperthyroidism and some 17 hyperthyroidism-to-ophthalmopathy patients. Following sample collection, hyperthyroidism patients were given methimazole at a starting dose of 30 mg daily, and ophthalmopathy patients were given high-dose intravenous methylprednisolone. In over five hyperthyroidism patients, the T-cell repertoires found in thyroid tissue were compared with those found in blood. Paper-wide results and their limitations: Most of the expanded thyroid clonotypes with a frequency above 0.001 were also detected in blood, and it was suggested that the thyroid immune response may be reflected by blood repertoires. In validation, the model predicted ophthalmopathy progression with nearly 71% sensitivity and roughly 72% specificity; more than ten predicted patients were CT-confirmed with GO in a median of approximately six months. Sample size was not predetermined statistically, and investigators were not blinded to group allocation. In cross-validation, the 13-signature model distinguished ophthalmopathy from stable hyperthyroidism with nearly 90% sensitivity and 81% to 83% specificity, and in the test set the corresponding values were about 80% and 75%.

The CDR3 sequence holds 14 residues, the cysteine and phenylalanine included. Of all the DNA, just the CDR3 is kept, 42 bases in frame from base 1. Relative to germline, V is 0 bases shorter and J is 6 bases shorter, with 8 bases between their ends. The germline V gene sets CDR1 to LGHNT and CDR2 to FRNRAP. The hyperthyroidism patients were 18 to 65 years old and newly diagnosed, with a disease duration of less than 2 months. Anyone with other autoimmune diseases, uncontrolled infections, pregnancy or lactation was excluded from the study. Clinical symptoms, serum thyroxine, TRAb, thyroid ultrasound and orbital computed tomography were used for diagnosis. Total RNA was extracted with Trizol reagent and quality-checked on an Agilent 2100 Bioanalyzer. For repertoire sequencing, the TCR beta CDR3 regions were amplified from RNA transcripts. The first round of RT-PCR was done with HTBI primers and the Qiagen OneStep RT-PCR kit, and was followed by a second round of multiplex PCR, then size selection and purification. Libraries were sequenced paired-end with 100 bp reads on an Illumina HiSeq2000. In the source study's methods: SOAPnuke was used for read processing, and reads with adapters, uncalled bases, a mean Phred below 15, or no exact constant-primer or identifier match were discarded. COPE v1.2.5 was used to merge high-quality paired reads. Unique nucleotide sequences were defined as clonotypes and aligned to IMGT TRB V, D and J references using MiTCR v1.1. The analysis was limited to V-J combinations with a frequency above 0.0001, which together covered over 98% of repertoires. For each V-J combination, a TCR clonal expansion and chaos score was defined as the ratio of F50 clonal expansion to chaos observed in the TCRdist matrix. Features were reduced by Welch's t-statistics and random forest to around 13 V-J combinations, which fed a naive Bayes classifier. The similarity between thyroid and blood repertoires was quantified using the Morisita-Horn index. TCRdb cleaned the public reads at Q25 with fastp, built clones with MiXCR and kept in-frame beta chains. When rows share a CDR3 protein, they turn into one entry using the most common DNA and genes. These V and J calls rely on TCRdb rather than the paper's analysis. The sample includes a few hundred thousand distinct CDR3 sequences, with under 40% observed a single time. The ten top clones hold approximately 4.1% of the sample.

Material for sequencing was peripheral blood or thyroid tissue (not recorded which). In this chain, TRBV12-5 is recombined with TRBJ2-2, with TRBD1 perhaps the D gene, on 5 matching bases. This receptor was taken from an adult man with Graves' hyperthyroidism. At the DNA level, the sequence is TGTGCTAGTGGTTTGGTCCAGGGTTCCGGGGAGCTGTTTTTT. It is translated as CASGLVQGSGELFF.